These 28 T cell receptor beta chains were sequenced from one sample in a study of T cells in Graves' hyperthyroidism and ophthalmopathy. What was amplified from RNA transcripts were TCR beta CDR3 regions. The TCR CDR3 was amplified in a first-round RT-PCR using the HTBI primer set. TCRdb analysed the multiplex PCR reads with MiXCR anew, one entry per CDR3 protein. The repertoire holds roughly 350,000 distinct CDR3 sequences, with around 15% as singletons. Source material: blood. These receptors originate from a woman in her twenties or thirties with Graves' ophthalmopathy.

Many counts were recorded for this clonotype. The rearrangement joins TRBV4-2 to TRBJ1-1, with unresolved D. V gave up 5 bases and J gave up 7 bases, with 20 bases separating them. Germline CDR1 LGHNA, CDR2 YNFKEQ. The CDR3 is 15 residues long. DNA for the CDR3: TGTGCCAGCAGCTTTGGGTCAGTCATTGAATTTGAAGCTTTCTTT. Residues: CASSFGSVIEFEAFF.

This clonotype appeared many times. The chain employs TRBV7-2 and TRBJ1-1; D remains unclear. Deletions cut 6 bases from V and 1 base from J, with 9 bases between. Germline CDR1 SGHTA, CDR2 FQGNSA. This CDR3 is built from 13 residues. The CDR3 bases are TGTGCCAGCAGTCCTAGATCGAACACTGAAGCTTTCTTT. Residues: CASSPRSNTEAFF.

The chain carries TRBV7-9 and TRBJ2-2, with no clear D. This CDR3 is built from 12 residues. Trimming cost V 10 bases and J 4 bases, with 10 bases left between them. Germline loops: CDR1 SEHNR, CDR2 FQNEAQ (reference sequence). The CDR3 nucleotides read TGTGCCATCAAGGTGACCACCGGGGAGCTGTTTTTT. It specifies CAIKVTTGELFF.

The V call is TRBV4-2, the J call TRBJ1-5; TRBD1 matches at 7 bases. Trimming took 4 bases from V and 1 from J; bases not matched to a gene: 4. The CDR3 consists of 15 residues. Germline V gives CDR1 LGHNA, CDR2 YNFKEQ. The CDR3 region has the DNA TGTGCCAGCAGCCGAGACAGGGCGAGCAATCAGCCCCAGCATTTT. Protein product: CASSRDRASNQPQHF.

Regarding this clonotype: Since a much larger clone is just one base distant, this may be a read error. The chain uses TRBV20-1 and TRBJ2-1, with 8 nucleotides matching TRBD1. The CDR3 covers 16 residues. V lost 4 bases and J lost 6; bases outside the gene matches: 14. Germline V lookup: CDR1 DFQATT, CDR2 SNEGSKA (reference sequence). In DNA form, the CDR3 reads TGCAGTGCTATCTCCCTCGGGCAGGGGGCAGGCAATGAGCAGTTCTTC. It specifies CSAISLGQGAGNEQFF.

The CDR3 nucleotides read TGTGCCAGCAGCCAAGGGGGGACAGGGGCCTACAATGAGCAGTTCTTC. It is translated as CASSQGGTGAYNEQFF. V is TRBV3-1 and J is TRBJ2-1, with 10 bases fitting TRBD1. The V and J ends lost 1 base and 2 bases, in that order; junction bases with no gene match: 2. CDR3 length: 16 residues. Germline V gene data show CDR1 as LGHDT and CDR2 as YNNKEL (reference sequence).

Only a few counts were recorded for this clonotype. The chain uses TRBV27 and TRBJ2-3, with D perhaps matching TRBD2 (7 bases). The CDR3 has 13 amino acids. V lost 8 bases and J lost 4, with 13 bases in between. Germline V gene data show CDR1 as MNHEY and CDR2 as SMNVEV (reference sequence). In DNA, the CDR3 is TGTGCCAGCCTCGGGGGGCCCCCAGATACGCAGTATTTT. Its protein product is CASLGGPPDTQYF.

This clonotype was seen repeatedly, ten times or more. The CDR3 region is CASSARGGNTIYF. CDR3 bases: TGTGCCAGCAGCGCTCGCGGTGGAAACACCATATATTTT. The V call is TRBV11-1, the J call TRBJ1-3; no clear D. The CDR3 loop spans 13 amino acids. Germline V gene data show CDR1 as SGHAT and CDR2 as FQDESV (reference sequence). V was cut by 5 bases and J by 3 bases, with 8 bases left in between.

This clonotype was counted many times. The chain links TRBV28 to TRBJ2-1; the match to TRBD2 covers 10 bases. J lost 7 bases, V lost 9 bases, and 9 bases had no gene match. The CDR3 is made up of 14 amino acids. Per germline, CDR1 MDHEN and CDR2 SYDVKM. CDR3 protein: CASTAGGHLNEQFF. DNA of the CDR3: TGTGCCAGTACAGCGGGGGGGCATTTGAATGAGCAGTTCTTC.

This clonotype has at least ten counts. In DNA form, the CDR3 reads TGTGCCAGCAGCTTCCCGCGCAGCGGGGGACACTCAGATACGCAGTATTTT. It encodes CASSFPRSGGHSDTQYF. The gene calls are TRBV11-2 and TRBJ2-3, with 8 positions matching TRBD2. The CDR3 covers 17 residues. The V gene's germline CDR1 is SGHAT and CDR2 FQNNGV. Trimming at V came to 3 bases and at J to 4 bases, leaving 12 bases not matched to a gene.

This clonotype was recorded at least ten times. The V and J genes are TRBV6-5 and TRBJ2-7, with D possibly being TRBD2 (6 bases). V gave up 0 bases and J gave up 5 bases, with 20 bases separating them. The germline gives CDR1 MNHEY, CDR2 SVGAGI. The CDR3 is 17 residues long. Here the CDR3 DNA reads TGTGCCAGCAGTTACTCGTCCGGCGCAGGGAGGCCTAACGAGCAGTACTTC. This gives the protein CASSYSSGAGRPNEQYF.

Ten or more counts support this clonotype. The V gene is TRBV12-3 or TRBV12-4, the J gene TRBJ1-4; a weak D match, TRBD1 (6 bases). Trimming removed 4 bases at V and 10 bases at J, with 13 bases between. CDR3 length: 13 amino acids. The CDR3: CASSWGGGGKLFF. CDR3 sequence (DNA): TGTGCCAGCAGTTGGGGAGGGGGGGGAAAACTGTTTTTT.

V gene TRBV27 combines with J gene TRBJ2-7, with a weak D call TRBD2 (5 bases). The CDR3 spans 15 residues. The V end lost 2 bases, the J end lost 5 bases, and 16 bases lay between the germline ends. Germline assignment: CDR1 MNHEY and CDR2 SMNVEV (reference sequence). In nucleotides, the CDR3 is TGTGCCAGCAGTTTACTCGGGGTTCCCCCCCACGAGCAGTACTTC. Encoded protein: CASSLLGVPPHEQYF.

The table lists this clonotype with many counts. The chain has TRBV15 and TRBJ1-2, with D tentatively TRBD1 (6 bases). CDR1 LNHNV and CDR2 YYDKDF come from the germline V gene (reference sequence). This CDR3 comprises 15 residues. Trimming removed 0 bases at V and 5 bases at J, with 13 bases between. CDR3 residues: CATSRDAQGTYGYTF. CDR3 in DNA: TGTGCCACCAGCAGAGATGCTCAGGGGACTTATGGCTACACCTTC.

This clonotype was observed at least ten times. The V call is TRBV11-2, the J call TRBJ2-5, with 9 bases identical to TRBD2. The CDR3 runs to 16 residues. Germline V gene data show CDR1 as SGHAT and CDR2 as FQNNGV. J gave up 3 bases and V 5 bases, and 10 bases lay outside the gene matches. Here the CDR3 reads CASSQPGVAGEETQYF. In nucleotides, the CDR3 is TGTGCCAGCAGCCAGCCCGGAGTAGCGGGGGAAGAGACCCAGTACTTC.

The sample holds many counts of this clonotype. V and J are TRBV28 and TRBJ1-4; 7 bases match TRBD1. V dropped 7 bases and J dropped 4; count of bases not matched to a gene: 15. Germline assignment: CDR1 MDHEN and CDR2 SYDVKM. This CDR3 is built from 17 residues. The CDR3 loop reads CASITTRDSRYNEKLFF. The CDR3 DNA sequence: TGTGCCAGCATCACCACCCGGGACAGCAGATATAATGAAAAACTGTTTTTT. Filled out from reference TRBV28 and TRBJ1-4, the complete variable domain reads DVKVTQSSRYLVKRTGEKVFLECVQDMDHENMFWYRQDPGLGLRLIYFSYDVKMKEKGDIPEGYSVSREKKERFSLILESASTNQTSMYLCASITTRDSRYNEKLFFGSGTQLSVL.

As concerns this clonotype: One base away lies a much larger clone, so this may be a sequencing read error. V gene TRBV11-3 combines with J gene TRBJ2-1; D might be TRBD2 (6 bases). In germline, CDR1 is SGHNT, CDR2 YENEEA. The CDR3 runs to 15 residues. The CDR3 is CACSSWRRGNNEQFF. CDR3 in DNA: TGTGCCTGCAGCTCCTGGAGGCGGGGAAACAATGAGCAGTTCTTC.

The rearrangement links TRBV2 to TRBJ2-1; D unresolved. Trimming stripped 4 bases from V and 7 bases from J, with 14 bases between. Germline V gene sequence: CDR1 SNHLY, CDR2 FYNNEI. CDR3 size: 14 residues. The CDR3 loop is CASSVGSLQNEQFF. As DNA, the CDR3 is TGTGCCAGCAGTGTCGGATCTCTACAAAATGAGCAGTTCTTC.

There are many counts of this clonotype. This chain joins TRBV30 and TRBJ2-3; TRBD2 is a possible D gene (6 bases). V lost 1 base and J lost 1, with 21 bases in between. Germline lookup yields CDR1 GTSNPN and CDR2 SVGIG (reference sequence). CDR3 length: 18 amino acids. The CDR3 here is CAWSAQLLGRGRTDTQYF. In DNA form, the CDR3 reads TGTGCCTGGAGTGCTCAACTACTGGGGCGGGGTCGCACAGATACGCAGTATTTT.

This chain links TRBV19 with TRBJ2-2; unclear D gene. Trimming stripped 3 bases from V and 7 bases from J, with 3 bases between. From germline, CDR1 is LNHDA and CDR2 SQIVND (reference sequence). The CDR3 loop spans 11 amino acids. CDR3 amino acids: CASSINGELFF. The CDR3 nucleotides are TGTGCCAGTAGTATTAACGGGGAGCTGTTTTTT.

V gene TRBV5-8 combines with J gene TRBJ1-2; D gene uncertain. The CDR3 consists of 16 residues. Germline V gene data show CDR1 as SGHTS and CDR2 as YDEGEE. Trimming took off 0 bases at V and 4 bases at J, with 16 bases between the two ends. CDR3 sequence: CASSLGVRTELYGYTF. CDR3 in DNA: TGTGCCAGCAGCTTGGGAGTGAGGACGGAACTCTATGGCTACACCTTC.

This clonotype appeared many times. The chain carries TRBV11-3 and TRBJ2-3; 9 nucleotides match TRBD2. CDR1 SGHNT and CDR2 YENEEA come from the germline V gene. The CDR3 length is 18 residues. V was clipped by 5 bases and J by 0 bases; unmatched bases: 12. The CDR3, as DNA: TGTGCCAGCAGCCGGGGGCCAGCGGGGGGCCGGAGCACAGATACGCAGTATTTT. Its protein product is CASSRGPAGGRSTDTQYF. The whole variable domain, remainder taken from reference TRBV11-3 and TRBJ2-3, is EAGVVQSPRYKIIEKKQPVAFWCNPISGHNTLYWYLQNLGQGPELLIRYENEEAVDDSQLPKDRFSAERLKGVDSTLKIQPAELGDSAVYLCASSRGPAGGRSTDTQYFGPGTRLTVL.

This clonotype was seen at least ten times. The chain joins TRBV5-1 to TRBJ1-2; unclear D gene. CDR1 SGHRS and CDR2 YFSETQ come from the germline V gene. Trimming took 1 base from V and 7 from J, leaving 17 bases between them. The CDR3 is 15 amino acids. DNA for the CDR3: TGCGCCAGCAGCTTGTCTTCCACGGAGCTTGGTGGCTACACCTTC. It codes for CASSLSSTELGGYTF.

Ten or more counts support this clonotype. The CDR3 loop is CASRRGTQIINEQFF. The CDR3 DNA reads as TGTGCCAGCAGACGAGGGACGCAAATTATCAATGAGCAGTTCTTC. The chain couples TRBV27 to TRBJ2-1, with D tentatively TRBD1 or TRBD2 (5 bases each). CDR3 length: 15 residues. The V gene's germline CDR1 is MNHEY and CDR2 SMNVEV (reference sequence). The ends were cut back, 6 bases at V and 6 bases at J, with 18 bases in the middle.

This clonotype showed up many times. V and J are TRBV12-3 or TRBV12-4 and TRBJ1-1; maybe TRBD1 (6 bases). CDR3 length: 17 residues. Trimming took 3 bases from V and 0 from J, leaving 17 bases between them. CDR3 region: CASSLRQGSVVNTEAFF. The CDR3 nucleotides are TGTGCCAGCAGTTTGAGGCAGGGGTCTGTAGTGAACACTGAAGCTTTCTTT.

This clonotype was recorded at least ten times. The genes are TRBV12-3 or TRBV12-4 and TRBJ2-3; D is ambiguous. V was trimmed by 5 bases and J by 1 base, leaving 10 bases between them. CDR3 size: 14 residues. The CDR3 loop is CASSEDGRTDTQYF. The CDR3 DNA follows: TGTGCCAGCAGTGAGGACGGTCGCACAGATACGCAGTATTTT.

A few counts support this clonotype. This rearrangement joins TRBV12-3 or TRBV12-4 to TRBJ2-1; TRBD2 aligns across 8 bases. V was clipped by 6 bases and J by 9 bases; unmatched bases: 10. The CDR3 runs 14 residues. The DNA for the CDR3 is TGTGCCAGCAGCCGGGGGGGCCTTGCTAGTGAGCAGTTCTTC. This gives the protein CASSRGGLASEQFF.

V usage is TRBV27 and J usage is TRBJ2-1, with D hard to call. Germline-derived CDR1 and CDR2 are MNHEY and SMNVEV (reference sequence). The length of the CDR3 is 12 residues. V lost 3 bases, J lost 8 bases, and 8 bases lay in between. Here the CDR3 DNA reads TGTGCCAGCAGTTTTAGGTCTGATGAGCAGTTCTTC. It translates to CASSFRSDEQFF.